Here is one TCR beta chain with its context. The source of the sample is a study of radiotherapy plus CTLA-4 blockade in lung cancer. The V gene's germline CDR1 is MNHEY and CDR2 SMNVEV (reference sequence). This CDR3 contains 21 residues. J was trimmed by 4 bases and V by 2 bases; bases with no gene match: 25. Clones were sequenced by immunoSEQ multiplex PCR, and TCRdb holds only the in-frame ones, with some missing. This sample has 80,000 or so clones, with roughly 79% found just once. The starting material was peripheral blood, obtained from a patient treated with radiotherapy plus ipilimumab. This receptor was taken from a human donor with non-small cell lung cancer whose response to radiotherapy plus ipilimumab could not be evaluated. Some clones in this sample may be carry-over from other donors' samples. This chain uses TRBV27 with TRBJ2-7; 8 bases match TRBD1. The CDR3, as DNA: TGTGCCAGCAGTTTAGGAAAAATTATCAGGCGGGACAGGTGGGGTCGGTACGAGCAGTACTTC. Protein sequence: CASSLGKIIRRDRWGRYEQYF.